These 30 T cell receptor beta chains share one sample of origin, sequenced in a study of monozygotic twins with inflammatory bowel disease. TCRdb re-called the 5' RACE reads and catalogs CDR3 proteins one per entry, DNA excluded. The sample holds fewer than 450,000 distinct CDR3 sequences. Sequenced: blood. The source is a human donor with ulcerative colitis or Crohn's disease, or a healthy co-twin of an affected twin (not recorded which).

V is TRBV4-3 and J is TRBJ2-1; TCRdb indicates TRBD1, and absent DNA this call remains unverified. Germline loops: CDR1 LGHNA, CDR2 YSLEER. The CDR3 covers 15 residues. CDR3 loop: CASSHGGGTYNEQFF.

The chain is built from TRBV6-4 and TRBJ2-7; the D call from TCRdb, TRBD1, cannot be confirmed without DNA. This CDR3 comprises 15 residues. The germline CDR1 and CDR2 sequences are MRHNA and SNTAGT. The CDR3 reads CASSDRGGVRSKQYF.

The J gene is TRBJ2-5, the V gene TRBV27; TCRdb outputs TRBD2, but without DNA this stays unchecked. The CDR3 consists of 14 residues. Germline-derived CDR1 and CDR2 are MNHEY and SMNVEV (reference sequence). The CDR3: CASGQRGGKETQYF.

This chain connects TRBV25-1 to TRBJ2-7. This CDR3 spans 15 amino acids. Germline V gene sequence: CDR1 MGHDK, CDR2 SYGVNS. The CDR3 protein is CASSEDLGISYEQYF.

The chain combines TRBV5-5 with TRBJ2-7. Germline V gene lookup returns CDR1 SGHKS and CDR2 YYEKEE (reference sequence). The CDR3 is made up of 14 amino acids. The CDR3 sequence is CASSLERMIYEQYF.

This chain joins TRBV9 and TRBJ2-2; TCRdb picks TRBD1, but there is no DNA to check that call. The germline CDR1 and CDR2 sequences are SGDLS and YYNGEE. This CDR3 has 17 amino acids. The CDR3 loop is CASSIGSGQGYTGELFF. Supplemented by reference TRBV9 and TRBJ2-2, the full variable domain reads DSGVTQTPKHLITATGQRVTLRCSPRSGDLSVYWYQQSLDQGLQFLIQYYNGEERAKGNILERFSAQQFPDLHSELNLSSLELGDSALYFCASSIGSGQGYTGELFFGEGSRLTVL.

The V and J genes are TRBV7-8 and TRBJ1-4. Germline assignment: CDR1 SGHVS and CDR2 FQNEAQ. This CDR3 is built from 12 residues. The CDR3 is CASSLADEKLFF.

CDR3 sequence: CAIGTVQETQYF. The chain is built from TRBV10-3 and TRBJ2-5; without DNA, the TCRdb call of TRBD1 cannot be checked. The germline gives CDR1 ENHRY, CDR2 SYGVKD. This CDR3 comprises 12 residues.

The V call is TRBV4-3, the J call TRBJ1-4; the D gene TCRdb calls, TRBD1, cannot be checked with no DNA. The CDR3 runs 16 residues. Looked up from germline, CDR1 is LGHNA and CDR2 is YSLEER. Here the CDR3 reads CASSQRNRGLQEKLFF.

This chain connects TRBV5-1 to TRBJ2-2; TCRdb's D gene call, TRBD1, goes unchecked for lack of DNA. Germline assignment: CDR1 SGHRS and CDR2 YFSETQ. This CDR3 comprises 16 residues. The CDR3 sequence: CASSSRTGTNTGELFF.

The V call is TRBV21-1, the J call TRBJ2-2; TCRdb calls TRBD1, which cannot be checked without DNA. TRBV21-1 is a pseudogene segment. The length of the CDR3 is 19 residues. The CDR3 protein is CASSKGRMGDPLNTGELFF.

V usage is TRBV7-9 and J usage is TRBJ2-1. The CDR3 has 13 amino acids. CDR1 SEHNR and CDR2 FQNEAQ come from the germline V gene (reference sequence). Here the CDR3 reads CASSFLSYNEQFF.

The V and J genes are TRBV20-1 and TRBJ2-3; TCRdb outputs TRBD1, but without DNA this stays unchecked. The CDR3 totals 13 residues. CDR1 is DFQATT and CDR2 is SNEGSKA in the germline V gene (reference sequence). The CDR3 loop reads CSAANRGTDTQYF.

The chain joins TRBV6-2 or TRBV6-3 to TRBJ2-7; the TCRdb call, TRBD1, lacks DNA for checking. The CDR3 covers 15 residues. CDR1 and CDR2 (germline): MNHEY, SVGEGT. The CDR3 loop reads CASSHRQGLSYEQYF.

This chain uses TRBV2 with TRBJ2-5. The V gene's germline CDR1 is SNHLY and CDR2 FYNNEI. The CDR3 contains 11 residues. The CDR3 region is CASDPQETQYF. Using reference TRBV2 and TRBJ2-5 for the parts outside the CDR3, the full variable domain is EPEVTQTPSHQVTQMGQEVILRCVPISNHLYFYWYRQILGQKVEFLVSFYNNEISEKSEIFDDQFSVERPDGSNFTLKIRSTKLEDSAMYFCASDPQETQYFGPGTRLLVL.

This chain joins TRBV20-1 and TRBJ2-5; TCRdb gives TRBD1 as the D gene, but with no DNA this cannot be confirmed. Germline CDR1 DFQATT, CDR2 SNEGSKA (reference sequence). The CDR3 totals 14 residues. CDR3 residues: CSARDILAGARMYF.

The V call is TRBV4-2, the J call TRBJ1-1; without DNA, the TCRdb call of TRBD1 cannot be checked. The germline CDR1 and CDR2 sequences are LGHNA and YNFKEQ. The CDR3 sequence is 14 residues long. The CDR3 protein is CASSPRQGGAEAFF.

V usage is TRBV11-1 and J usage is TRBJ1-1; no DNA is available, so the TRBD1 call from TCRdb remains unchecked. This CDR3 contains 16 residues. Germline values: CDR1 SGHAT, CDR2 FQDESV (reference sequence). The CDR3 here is CASSSLGRSMNTEAFF. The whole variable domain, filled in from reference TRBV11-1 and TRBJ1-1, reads EAEVAQSPRYKITEKSQAVAFWCDPISGHATLYWYRQILGQGPELLVQFQDESVVDDSQLPKDRFSAERLKGVDSTLKIQPAELGDSAMYLCASSSLGRSMNTEAFFGQGTRLTVV.

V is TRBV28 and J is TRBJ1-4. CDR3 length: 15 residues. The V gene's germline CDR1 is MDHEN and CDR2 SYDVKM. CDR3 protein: CASRARMGPNEKLFF.

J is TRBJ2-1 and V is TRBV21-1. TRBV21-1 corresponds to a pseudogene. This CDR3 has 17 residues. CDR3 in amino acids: CASSKESGKSSYNEQFF.

CDR3: CASRGRGGTEAFF. The V gene is TRBV4-3, the J gene TRBJ1-1; TCRdb names TRBD1, which stays unverified in the absence of DNA. The germline CDR1 and CDR2 sequences are LGHNA and YSLEER. CDR3 size: 13 residues.

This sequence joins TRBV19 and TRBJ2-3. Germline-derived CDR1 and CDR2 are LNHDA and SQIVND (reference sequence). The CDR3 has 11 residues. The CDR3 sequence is CASSSQDTQYF.

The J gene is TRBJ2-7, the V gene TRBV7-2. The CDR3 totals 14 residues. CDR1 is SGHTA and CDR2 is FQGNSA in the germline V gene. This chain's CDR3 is CASSLWRNYYEQYF.

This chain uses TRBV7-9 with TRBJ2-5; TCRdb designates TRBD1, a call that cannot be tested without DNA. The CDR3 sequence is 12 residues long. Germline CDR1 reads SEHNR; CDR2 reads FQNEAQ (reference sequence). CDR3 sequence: CASSPHGTTEYF.

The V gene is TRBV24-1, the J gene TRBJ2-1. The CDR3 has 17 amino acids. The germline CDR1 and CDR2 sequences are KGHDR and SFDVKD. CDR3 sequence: CATSEAGMGRVLNEQFF.

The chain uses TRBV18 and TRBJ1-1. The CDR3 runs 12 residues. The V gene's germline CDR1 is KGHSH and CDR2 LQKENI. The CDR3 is CASSPDNTEAFF.

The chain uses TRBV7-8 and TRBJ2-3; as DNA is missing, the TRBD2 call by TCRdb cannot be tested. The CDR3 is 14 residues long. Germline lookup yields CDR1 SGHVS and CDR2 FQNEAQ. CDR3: CASSAGTSTGTQYF.

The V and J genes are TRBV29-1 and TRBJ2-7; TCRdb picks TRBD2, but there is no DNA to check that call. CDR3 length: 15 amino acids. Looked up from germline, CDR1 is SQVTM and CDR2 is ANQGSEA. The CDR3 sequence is CSVEDQASGGHEQYF.

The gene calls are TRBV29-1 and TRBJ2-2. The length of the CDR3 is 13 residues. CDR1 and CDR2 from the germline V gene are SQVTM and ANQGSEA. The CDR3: CSYWNGNTGELFF.

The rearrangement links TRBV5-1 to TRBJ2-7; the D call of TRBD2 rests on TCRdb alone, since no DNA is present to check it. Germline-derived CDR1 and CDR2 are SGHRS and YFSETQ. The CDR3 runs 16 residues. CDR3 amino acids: CASSLAAGIISYEQYF. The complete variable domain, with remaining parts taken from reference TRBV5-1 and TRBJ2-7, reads KAGVTQTPRYLIKTRGQQVTLSCSPISGHRSVSWYQQTPGQGLQFLFEYFSETQRNKGNFPGRFSGRQFSNSRSEMNVSTLELGDSALYLCASSLAAGIISYEQYFGPGTRLTVT.